This T cell receptor (beta chain) comes out of a study of T-cell reconstitution after alpha-beta-depleted transplantation in children. Germline-derived CDR1 and CDR2 are MNHEY and SMNVEV (reference sequence). The CDR3 is made up of 14 amino acids. The germline V and J ends were trimmed by 2 bases and 8 bases, with 13 bases remaining between them. The library targeted TCRbeta and was prepared with unique molecular identifiers. TCRdb independently ran MiXCR on the PCR reads; one entry per CDR3 protein. The repertoire holds around 500,000 distinct CDR3 sequences, under 15% seen once, with about 5% in the top ten. This clonotype has at least ten counts.

The specimen was PBMCs from the stem cell graft donor, collected from the stem cell graft. The source is a human donor who donated a stem cell graft to a child with combined immunodeficiency. The chain employs TRBV27 and TRBJ2-1; no firm D call. The CDR3 coding sequence is TGTGCCAGCAGTTTAGGGCAGTCCGGCTATGAGCAGTTCTTC. Translation gives CASSLGQSGYEQFF.